Presented here are 25 T cell receptor beta chains from one specimen sequenced in a study of early T cells in non-severe SARS-CoV-2 infection. TCRdb analysed the 5' RACE reads with MiXCR anew, one entry per CDR3 protein. The repertoire holds more than 65,000 distinct CDR3 sequences, with roughly 14% as singletons. The sample consisted of whole blood, taken at baseline. The receptors here all came from an adult who was a healthcare worker with PCR-confirmed SARS-CoV-2 infection or an uninfected control (not recorded which).

Many counts were recorded for this clonotype. This rearrangement joins TRBV5-1 to TRBJ2-2, with D possibly TRBD1 on 5 matching bases. Trimming shortened V by 3 bases and J by 0 bases, and 12 bases separated the two germline ends. From germline, CDR1 is SGHRS and CDR2 YFSETQ. The CDR3 contains 16 residues. In DNA, the CDR3 is TGCGCCAGCAGCTGGGGCGTCGGCCCGAACACCGGGGAGCTGTTTTTT. This codes for CASSWGVGPNTGELFF.

This clonotype was detected many times. The chain recombines TRBV12-3 or TRBV12-4 with TRBJ1-5; the D is unclear. V gave up 5 bases and J gave up 6 bases, with 17 bases separating them. The CDR3 has 15 residues. CDR3 loop: CASSPDRVGGQPQHF. In DNA, the CDR3 is TGTGCCAGCAGTCCGGACCGGGTCGGCGGTCAGCCCCAGCATTTT.

The CDR3 protein is CASSSLRGHDYGYTF. CDR3 bases: TGTGCCAGCAGCTCCCTCAGGGGGCACGACTATGGCTACACCTTC. V usage is TRBV11-2 and J usage is TRBJ1-2, with TRBD1 matching over 8 bases. Germline V gene lookup returns CDR1 SGHAT and CDR2 FQNNGV. Germline trimming cut 4 bases from V and 3 bases from J; bases unmatched to any gene: 7. The CDR3 is 15 amino acids. The full variable domain, in which reference TRBV11-2 and TRBJ1-2 provide the parts outside the CDR3, is EAGVAQSPRYKIIEKRQSVAFWCNPISGHATLYWYQQILGQGPKLLIQFQNNGVVDDSQLPKDRFSAERLKGVDSTLKIQPAKLEDSAVYLCASSSLRGHDYGYTFGSGTRLTVV.

V gene TRBV19 combines with J gene TRBJ2-7; 8 positions match TRBD1. Unmatched junction bases numbered 7, after V lost 7 bases and J lost 2 bases. Germline V gives CDR1 LNHDA, CDR2 SQIVND (reference sequence). The CDR3 totals 14 residues. The CDR3 reads CASTGGASTYEQYF. The CDR3 DNA reads as TGTGCCAGTACAGGGGGCGCTTCCACCTACGAGCAGTACTTC.

This clonotype was picked up a small number of times. The chain has TRBV18 and TRBJ2-5; 7 bases fit TRBD2. The CDR3 consists of 15 residues. The V gene's germline CDR1 is KGHSH and CDR2 LQKENI. The V gene end was trimmed by 3 bases and the J gene end by 0 bases; junction bases not matched to a gene: 4. For the CDR3, the DNA is TGTGCCAGCTCACCGACACTAGCGAACCAAGAGACCCAGTACTTC. Translated, it gives CASSPTLANQETQYF.

V gene TRBV29-1 combines with J gene TRBJ2-1; D not resolved. V was clipped by 4 bases and J by 2 bases, with 9 bases between them. The CDR3 runs 13 residues. Germline loops: CDR1 SQVTM, CDR2 ANQGSEA. CDR3 region: CSVALAAYNEQFF. The CDR3 coding sequence is TGCAGCGTTGCCCTGGCGGCCTACAATGAGCAGTTCTTC.

The chain employs TRBV28 and TRBJ2-2, with D unresolved. With 8 bases removed from V and 5 bases from J, the gap between germline ends came to 12 bases. The germline CDR1 and CDR2 sequences are MDHEN and SYDVKM. The CDR3 is made up of 13 amino acids. CDR3 coding DNA: TGTGCCAGCCGCGTCTATGGAACCGGGGAGCTGTTTTTT. Its protein product is CASRVYGTGELFF.

V is TRBV3-1 and J is TRBJ1-1, with a tentative D call TRBD1 (5 bases). V was cut by 1 base and J by 8 bases, with 14 bases left in between. CDR3 size: 14 residues. Germline V CDR1 and CDR2: LGHDT, YNNKEL (reference sequence). The CDR3 spells CASSQGWRGSEAFF. The CDR3 coding sequence is TGTGCCAGCAGCCAAGGCTGGCGGGGCAGCGAAGCTTTCTTT.

The rearrangement links TRBV20-1 to TRBJ2-3; 7 bases fit TRBD1. Germline CDR1 and CDR2: DFQATT and SNEGSKA (reference sequence). This CDR3 spans 14 amino acids. V was pared by 8 bases and J by 1 base, with 9 bases of the junction left unmatched. CDR3 sequence reads: CSRKTGTGTDTQYF. CDR3 DNA sequence: TGCAGTCGCAAAACCGGGACAGGCACAGATACGCAGTATTTT.

This clonotype occurred many times. CDR3 protein: CASTRTGFSNEQFF. The CDR3 coding sequence is TGTGCCAGCACACGGACAGGGTTTAGCAATGAGCAGTTCTTC. This chain joins TRBV2 and TRBJ2-1; 8 bases fit TRBD1. The CDR3 is 14 residues long. The germline V gene has CDR1 SNHLY and CDR2 FYNNEI. The V gene end was trimmed by 7 bases and the J gene end by 6 bases; junction bases not matched to a gene: 8.

The genes are TRBV11-2 and TRBJ2-7; no clear D. V was pared by 5 bases and J by 0 bases, with 17 bases between. Germline loops: CDR1 SGHAT, CDR2 FQNNGV. This CDR3 is built from 16 residues. The CDR3 here is CASSPLSWTSSYEQYF. CDR3 in DNA: TGTGCCAGCAGCCCCCTCTCCTGGACCAGCTCCTACGAGCAGTACTTC.

With respect to this clonotype: One end of the junction fails to match germline, which may point to a read error. This chain connects TRBV2 to TRBJ2-2, with TRBD2 matching over 9 bases. This CDR3 contains 14 residues. CDR1 is SNHLY, CDR2 FYNNEI, per germline. The CDR3: CASRASGNAGELFF. The CDR3 DNA sequence: TGTGCCAGCAGGGCTAGCGGGAACGCCGGGGAGCTGTTTTTT.

Of note for this clonotype: Compared with germline, one end of the junction differs, possibly owing to a read error. The chain carries TRBV12-3 or TRBV12-4 and TRBJ2-7, with TRBD2 matching over 11 bases. This CDR3 has 14 amino acids. The CDR3 loop is CASRTTSGNTALNF. CDR3 bases: TGTGCCAGTCGGACGACTAGCGGGAATACGGCATTGAACTTC.

The rearrangement links TRBV6-1 to TRBJ2-6, with TRBD2 as a possible D gene (6 bases). CDR3 length equals 13 residues. Germline CDR1 and CDR2: MNHNS and SASEGT. V dropped 7 bases and J dropped 3 bases, with 7 bases sitting between them. CDR3 amino acids: CASMRDGANVLTF. The DNA of the CDR3 is TGTGCCAGCATGCGGGATGGGGCCAACGTCCTGACTTTC.

This clonotype showed up just a few times. The genes are TRBV7-6 and TRBJ2-3, with D perhaps TRBD2 (5 bases). Germline CDR1 reads SGHVS; CDR2 reads FNYEAQ. There are 15 residues in the CDR3. Deletions cut 1 base from V and 3 bases from J, with 11 bases between. The CDR3 reads CASSLDPSLTDTQYF. The CDR3 DNA follows: TGTGCCAGCAGCTTAGATCCTAGCCTGACAGATACGCAGTATTTT.

This chain joins TRBV5-1 and TRBJ1-4, with D unclear. V shed 3 bases and J shed 0 bases, with 9 bases lying between them. Germline V lookup: CDR1 SGHRS, CDR2 YFSETQ. The CDR3 is 15 amino acids. The CDR3 reads CASSSSSATNEKLFF. The CDR3, as DNA: TGCGCCAGCAGCTCCTCGAGTGCAACTAATGAAAAACTGTTTTTT.

CDR3 residues: CASSLLEGAVYEQYF. In DNA, the CDR3 is TGTGCCAGCAGTTTATTAGAGGGAGCTGTTTACGAGCAGTACTTC. The rearrangement joins TRBV28 to TRBJ2-7, with D possibly matching TRBD2 (5 bases). Germline V CDR1 and CDR2: MDHEN, SYDVKM. This CDR3 spans 15 amino acids. The ends were cut back, 1 base at V and 4 bases at J, with 14 bases in the middle.

The V gene is TRBV28, the J gene TRBJ2-1; 10 bases are shared with TRBD1. Germline V lookup: CDR1 MDHEN, CDR2 SYDVKM. The J segment lost 5 bases and the V segment lost 7 bases, leaving 11 bases of the junction unmatched. There are 16 residues in the CDR3. The CDR3 DNA reads as TGTGCCAGCACTCTCCCCTCCGGGACAGGGGACAATGAGCAGTTCTTC. Protein sequence: CASTLPSGTGDNEQFF.

This clonotype has a handful of counts. This chain links TRBV30 with TRBJ1-1, with D unclear. The CDR3 is 13 residues long. The ends were cut back, 2 bases at V and 0 bases at J, with 7 bases in the middle. Germline V gene data show CDR1 as GTSNPN and CDR2 as SVGIG (reference sequence). The CDR3 region is CAWSPGLNTEAFF. The CDR3 DNA sequence: TGTGCCTGGAGTCCAGGTCTGAACACTGAAGCTTTCTTT.

This clonotype has at least ten counts. The CDR3 loop is CSVVGQAIQQNTEAFF. As DNA, the CDR3 is TGCAGCGTCGTTGGACAGGCGATTCAGCAGAACACTGAAGCTTTCTTT. The chain links TRBV29-1 to TRBJ1-1; 7 nucleotides align to TRBD1. CDR3 length: 16 amino acids. The germline V gene encodes CDR1 SQVTM and CDR2 ANQGSEA. With V trimmed by 6 bases and J by 1 base, 14 bases remained unmatched.

Only a few counts were recorded for this clonotype. The CDR3 DNA follows: TGTGCCAGCAGCCATCCACGACAGGGAGCAGGGGATACGCAGTATTTT. This translates into CASSHPRQGAGDTQYF. This chain uses TRBV3-1 with TRBJ2-3, with 7 bases fitting TRBD1. V shed 3 bases, J shed 6 bases, and the junction held 12 bases outside the gene matches. Germline loops: CDR1 LGHDT, CDR2 YNNKEL (reference sequence). The CDR3 consists of 16 residues.

This clonotype was recorded a few times. In DNA form, the CDR3 reads TGTGCCAGCAAAAAATCCGGGACAGGGTATGGCTACACCTTC. It yields the protein CASKKSGTGYGYTF. V and J are TRBV6-4 and TRBJ1-2, with 9 positions matching TRBD1. After removal of 7 bases from V and 5 bases from J, the junction contained 8 bases not matched to a gene. In germline, CDR1 is MRHNA, CDR2 SNTAGT. The CDR3 extends over 14 amino acids.

In its sample, this clonotype was seen a few times. The rearrangement joins TRBV24-1 to TRBJ2-1; D may be TRBD1 (6 bases). V was clipped by 1 base and J by 13 bases, with 10 bases between them. Germline V CDR1 and CDR2: KGHDR, SFDVKD. The CDR3 totals 12 residues. CDR3 nucleotide sequence: TGTGCCACCAGTGATTTTGCAGGGGCTCAGTTCTTC. It translates to CATSDFAGAQFF.

V is TRBV11-1 and J is TRBJ1-1; 9 bases align to TRBD1. The ends lost 5 bases at V and 1 base at J; junction bases unmatched: 2. Germline V gene lookup returns CDR1 SGHAT and CDR2 FQDESV (reference sequence). The CDR3 length is 14 residues. The CDR3 DNA reads as TGTGCCAGCAGCAGGGGACAGGGGAACACTGAAGCTTTCTTT. As protein: CASSRGQGNTEAFF.

This clonotype was observed a few times. The CDR3 spells CSARQSGTAEAFF. CDR3 DNA: TGCAGTGCTAGACAGTCAGGGACCGCTGAAGCTTTCTTT. The chain employs TRBV20-1 and TRBJ1-1, with a possible D match to TRBD1 (5 bases). The germline V gene encodes CDR1 DFQATT and CDR2 SNEGSKA (reference sequence). V was trimmed by 2 bases and J by 6 bases, leaving 13 bases between them. This CDR3 comprises 13 residues.